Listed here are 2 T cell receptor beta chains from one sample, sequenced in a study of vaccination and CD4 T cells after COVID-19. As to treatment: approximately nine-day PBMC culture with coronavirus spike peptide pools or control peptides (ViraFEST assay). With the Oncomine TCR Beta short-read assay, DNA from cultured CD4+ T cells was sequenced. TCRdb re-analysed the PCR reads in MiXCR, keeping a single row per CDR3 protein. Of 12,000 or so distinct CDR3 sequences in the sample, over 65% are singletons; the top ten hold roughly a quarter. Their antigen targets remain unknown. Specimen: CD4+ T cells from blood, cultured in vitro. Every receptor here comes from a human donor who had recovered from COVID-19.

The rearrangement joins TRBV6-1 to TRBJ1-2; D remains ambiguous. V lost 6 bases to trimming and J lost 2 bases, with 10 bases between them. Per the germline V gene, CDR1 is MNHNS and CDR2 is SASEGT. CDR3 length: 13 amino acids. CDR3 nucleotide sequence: TGTGCCAGCAGGCGGGTCCAAAACTATGGCTACACCTTC. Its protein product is CASRRVQNYGYTF.

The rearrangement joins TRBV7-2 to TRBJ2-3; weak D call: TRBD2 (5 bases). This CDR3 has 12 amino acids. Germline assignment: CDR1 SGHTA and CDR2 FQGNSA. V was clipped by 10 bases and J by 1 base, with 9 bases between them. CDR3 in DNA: TGTGCCACCTCCGGGGGCACAGATACGCAGTATTTT. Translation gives CATSGGTDTQYF.